The rows below give T cell receptor beta chains drawn from one sample of a study of beta chain features in type 1 diabetes. Measured with immunoSEQ multiplex PCR; TCRdb has only the in-frame clones, and not every one. Here the sample spans some 330,000 clones, 10% to 15% being singletons. Input material: naive CD4+ T cells from blood. These receptors originate from a woman under 30 with type 1 diabetes. Each CDR3 is given with its conserved first and last residue. Each record gives: D gene, V gene, clone size, J gene, CDR3 DNA, CDR3 protein. A D gene is named only where the DNA matches it firmly. Expanded clones get a size class; other rows say once, few or many, or leave the size out.

D gene: TRBD1
V gene: TRBV5-1
clone size: few
J gene: TRBJ1-4
CDR3 DNA: TGCGCCAGCAGCTTCGACAGGGCCAATGAAAAACTGTTTTTT
CDR3 protein: CASSFDRANEKLFF

D gene: TRBD1
V gene: TRBV28
clone size: -
J gene: TRBJ1-1
CDR3 DNA: TGTGCCAGCAGCCCGGACAGGAGTGAAGCTTTCTTT
CDR3 protein: CASSPDRSEAFF

D gene: -
V gene: TRBV5-4
clone size: -
J gene: TRBJ2-1
CDR3 DNA: TGTGCCAGCAGCTTGGGGACTGCCTACAATGAGCAGTTCTTC
CDR3 protein: CASSLGTAYNEQFF

D gene: TRBD1
V gene: TRBV28
clone size: -
J gene: TRBJ2-7
CDR3 DNA: TGTGCCAGCAGTTCAGGGACAGGGCCAACCTACGAGCAGTACTTC
CDR3 protein: CASSSGTGPTYEQYF

D gene: -
V gene: TRBV11-1
clone size: -
J gene: TRBJ2-1
CDR3 DNA: TGTGCCAGCAGCGGAGAGCGGACCACCTACAATGAGCAGTTCTTC
CDR3 protein: CASSGERTTYNEQFF

D gene: -
V gene: TRBV29-1
clone size: -
J gene: TRBJ1-2
CDR3 DNA: TGCAGCGTCCTCAAAGGGAGTCCAGGGGCTAACTATGGCTACACCTTC
CDR3 protein: CSVLKGSPGANYGYTF

D gene: -
V gene: TRBV11-3
clone size: -
J gene: TRBJ2-3
CDR3 DNA: TGTGCCAGCAGCTCGGGACTGTACACAGATACGCAGTATTTT
CDR3 protein: CASSSGLYTDTQYF

D gene: -
V gene: TRBV4-1
clone size: -
J gene: TRBJ2-4
CDR3 DNA: TGCGCCAGCAGCCATGGTATACGGGAAGGGTACAAAAACATTCAGTACTTC
CDR3 protein: CASSHGIREGYKNIQYF

D gene: -
V gene: TRBV9
clone size: -
J gene: TRBJ1-3
CDR3 DNA: TGTGCCAGCAGCGTAGAGGACAGCAGGATCTCTGGAAACACCATATATTTT
CDR3 protein: CASSVEDSRISGNTIYF

D gene: -
V gene: TRBV25-1
clone size: few
J gene: TRBJ2-6
CDR3 DNA: TGTGCCAGCAGTGAATACGAAGGGGCGAGAGGGGCCAACGTCCTGACTTTC
CDR3 protein: CASSEYEGARGANVLTF

D gene: -
V gene: TRBV28
clone size: few
J gene: TRBJ1-5
CDR3 DNA: TGTGCCAGCAGTTTGAGCGTGGGGCCCCAGCATTTT
CDR3 protein: CASSLSVGPQHF

D gene: TRBD1
V gene: TRBV5-4
clone size: few
J gene: TRBJ2-3
CDR3 DNA: TGTGCCAGCCAGACGGACGGACAGGACTATACGCAGTATTTT
CDR3 protein: CASQTDGQDYTQYF

D gene: -
V gene: TRBV30
clone size: -
J gene: TRBJ1-1
CDR3 DNA: TGTGCCGGATGGAGGACAGCAGAAGCTTTCTTT
CDR3 protein: CAGWRTAEAFF

D gene: TRBD1
V gene: TRBV9
clone size: few
J gene: TRBJ2-7
CDR3 DNA: TGTGCCAGCAGCGTAGGGGTGGGACAGTTTTACGAGCAGTACTTC
CDR3 protein: CASSVGVGQFYEQYF

D gene: -
V gene: TRBV19
clone size: few
J gene: TRBJ2-7
CDR3 DNA: TGTGCCAGTAGTATGGAACTACCCTACGAGCAGTACTTC
CDR3 protein: CASSMELPYEQYF

D gene: -
V gene: TRBV18
clone size: few
J gene: TRBJ1-1
CDR3 DNA: TGTGCCAGCTCACCGGGGAGTGCCGAAGCTTTCTTT
CDR3 protein: CASSPGSAEAFF

D gene: -
V gene: TRBV10-3
clone size: -
J gene: TRBJ1-2
CDR3 DNA: TGTGCCATCACGGCAGGCTATGGCTACACCTTC
CDR3 protein: CAITAGYGYTF

D gene: -
V gene: TRBV30
clone size: -
J gene: TRBJ1-5
CDR3 DNA: TGTGCCTGGAGTCCACCTGGCCCAAATCAGCCCCAGCATTTT
CDR3 protein: CAWSPPGPNQPQHF

D gene: -
V gene: TRBV2
clone size: -
J gene: TRBJ1-1
CDR3 DNA: TGTGCCAGCAGATACTACCAGGGGACTGAAGCTTTCTTT
CDR3 protein: CASRYYQGTEAFF

D gene: -
V gene: TRBV7-9
clone size: -
J gene: TRBJ1-6
CDR3 DNA: TGTGCCAGCAGCTTAATCGGGGGGGATTCACCCCTCCACTTT
CDR3 protein: CASSLIGGDSPLHF

D gene: -
V gene: TRBV5-1
clone size: -
J gene: TRBJ2-7
CDR3 DNA: TGCGCCAGCAGCCCAGCGGGGCCAGGGACATCCTACGAGCAGTACTTC
CDR3 protein: CASSPAGPGTSYEQYF

D gene: -
V gene: TRBV29-1
clone size: few
J gene: TRBJ2-5
CDR3 DNA: TGCAGCGTTGAAGGTTTCAGTGGGCGCCAAGAGACCCAGTACTTC
CDR3 protein: CSVEGFSGRQETQYF

D gene: TRBD1
V gene: TRBV7-2
clone size: few
J gene: TRBJ1-2
CDR3 DNA: TGTGCCAGCAGTACGACAGGGCCCTACTATGGCTACACCTTC
CDR3 protein: CASSTTGPYYGYTF